These 8 T cell receptor beta chains were all obtained from the same sample, sequenced in a study of Ad26.COV2.S vaccination and SARS-CoV-2 variants. Sequenced by immunoSEQ multiplex PCR; TCRdb stores in-frame clones only, minus some. The data show some 180,000 clones, about 83% seen once. This specimen consisted of peripheral blood, obtained after recovery from COVID-19. These receptors all come from a human donor who had recovered from COVID-19.

The gene calls are TRBV9 and TRBJ2-3, with 11 bases that match TRBD2. The CDR3 has 18 amino acids. Germline trimming cut 0 bases from V and 7 bases from J; bases unmatched to any gene: 13. Germline V gene lookup returns CDR1 SGDLS and CDR2 YYNGEE. The CDR3 region has the DNA TGTGCCAGCAGCGTAGCTATCGAGTTAGCGGGAGGGCAACATACGCAGTATTTT. Translation gives CASSVAIELAGGQHTQYF. The complete variable domain, with remaining parts taken from reference TRBV9 and TRBJ2-3, reads DSGVTQTPKHLITATGQRVTLRCSPRSGDLSVYWYQQSLDQGLQFLIQYYNGEERAKGNILERFSAQQFPDLHSELNLSSLELGDSALYFCASSVAIELAGGQHTQYFGPGTRLTVL.

This chain joins TRBV7-3 and TRBJ2-3, with D perhaps assigned TRBD1 or TRBD2 (5 bases each). V lost 1 base, J lost 4 bases, and 12 bases lay in between. CDR1 and CDR2 (germline): SGHTA, FQGTGA. The CDR3 runs 15 residues. Here the CDR3 reads CASSLIRRGADTQYF. The CDR3 nucleotides are TGTGCCAGCAGCTTAATCAGAAGAGGGGCAGATACGCAGTATTTT.

This rearrangement joins TRBV3-1 (or the pseudogene TRBV3-2) to TRBJ2-2, with 10 nucleotides matching TRBD2. The V and J ends lost 2 bases and 8 bases, in that order; junction bases with no gene match: 11. The germline gives CDR1 LGHDT, CDR2 YNNKEL (reference sequence). The CDR3 runs to 17 residues. CDR3 residues: CASSQHVRASGGGELFF. Written as DNA, the CDR3 is TGTGCCAGCAGCCAACATGTACGGGCTAGCGGGGGTGGGGAGCTGTTTTTT.

The rearrangement joins TRBV12-3 or TRBV12-4 to TRBJ1-4; D remains unclear. CDR3 length: 13 residues. Trimming took off 5 bases at V and 7 bases at J, with 11 bases between the two ends. CDR3 bases: TGTGCCAGCAGTCCATTGAATGGTGAAAAACTGTTTTTT. Its protein is CASSPLNGEKLFF.

This clone was found a few times. V and J are TRBV15 and TRBJ2-1, with 12 positions matching TRBD2. The CDR3 is made up of 16 amino acids. The V segment lost 4 bases and the J segment 8 bases; nucleotides outside the gene matches: 9. Germline V gives CDR1 LNHNV, CDR2 YYDKDF (reference sequence). DNA of the CDR3: TGTGCCACCAGCATCCCGACTAGCGGGAGATCGGATGAGCAGTTCTTC. This codes for CATSIPTSGRSDEQFF.

The V call is TRBV29-1, the J call TRBJ1-3; 7 bases map to TRBD1. Germline V gives CDR1 SQVTM, CDR2 ANQGSEA. J gave up 0 bases and V 7 bases, and 12 bases lay outside the gene matches. CDR3 length: 16 residues. The chain's CDR3 is CSATLGQPSSGNTIYF. CDR3 nucleotide sequence: TGCAGCGCGACCCTGGGACAGCCGAGCTCTGGAAACACCATATATTTT.

A single count supports this clone. The chain uses TRBV9 and TRBJ1-4; perhaps TRBD1 as D (5 bases). Trimming stripped 4 bases from V and 7 bases from J, with 17 bases between. CDR1 is SGDLS, CDR2 YYNGEE, per germline. The CDR3 runs 15 residues. This CDR3 is CASSPHEGRREKLFF. The CDR3 nucleotides read TGTGCCAGCAGCCCCCACGAGGGGAGGCGTGAAAAACTGTTTTTT.

This clone showed up just once. The chain uses TRBV6-5 and TRBJ2-7; D possibly matches TRBD1 or TRBD2 (5 bases each). The CDR3 runs to 14 residues. The V end was cut by 5 bases, the J end by 2 bases, with 13 bases between. CDR1 and CDR2 from the germline V gene are MNHEY and SVGAGI. This CDR3 reads CASSRALGPYEQYF. Here the CDR3 DNA reads TGTGCCAGCAGTCGGGCGTTGGGACCCTACGAGCAGTACTTC.